This T cell receptor (beta chain) appears in the sequencing data of a study of blood T cell repertoires in COVID-19 (dated by TCRdb to the early 2020s). Concerning the study at large: Collaborator samples came from the United States, Italy and Spain and covered acute and convalescent phases of COVID-19. The material from the prospective study consisted of cDNA or gDNA derived from T cells, B-cell-depleted T cells, or PBMCs. Subjects who had been exposed to COVID-19, were actively infected with it, or had recovered from it provided the deeply sampled blood TCRbeta repertoires that made up the dataset. The repertoires were made available in a free public database intended to serve as a resource for research on the immune response to SARS-CoV-2. Samples were obtained from the ongoing ImmuneRACE study (first 160 participants) and from approximately 1,200 subjects provided by 6 global collaborators. Nearly every sample came with metadata listing a de-identified subject ID, COVID-19 status, age in years and sex. Where available, HLA class I and class II types were obtained from metadata supplied by the sample provider rather than from assay-based typing.

Whole blood was collected in K2EDTA tubes by collaborating institutions according to the institutions' own protocols. For TCRbeta analysis, collaborator samples were shipped as frozen whole blood, as isolated PBMCs, or as DNA extracted from either sample type. Germline trimming: 2 bases from V, 3 bases from J; junction bases outside gene matches: 8. The germline V gene yields SQVTM for CDR1 and ANQGSEA for CDR2. Counted from cysteine to phenylalanine, this CDR3 has 15 amino acids. Left in the record is the CDR3 DNA by itself, 45 bases read in frame from the first base. TCRbeta CDR3 regions were amplified from genomic DNA using the immunoSEQ Assay, a bias-controlled multiplex PCR. On the study's bioinformatics: Within the assay, amplification of reference gene primers was used to estimate how many nucleated cells each sample contained. To quantify the absolute abundance of each unique TCRbeta CDR3 rearrangement, sequence reads were collapsed and filtered. For each sample, productive Simpson clonality was calculated as the square root of Simpson's diversity index over productive rearrangements. This immuneACCESS table, as held by TCRdb, lists in-frame sequences with V and J called but not all clones. Of the missing ones, under half trace to an unresolved V gene in checked studies; the others have no known cause. V, J and clone size derive from that table, while D and trimming were established from the DNA sequence. The sample includes 150,000 to 200,000 clones, with 86% observed a single time. The ten largest clones capture less than 3.5% of the sample.

Summary of the overall study and its limitations: The amount of clinical and demographic metadata varied by source and participant and was provided uncurated.

A word on this clone: The antigen this receptor binds is unknown. Base qualities were left out, and no much larger clone turns up one base away.

The chain links TRBV29-1 with TRBJ2-7, and 9 junctional nucleotides match TRBD1. This clonotype was obtained from a young woman with active or convalescent COVID-19. Material: peripheral blood. The base sequence is TGCAGCGTTGAATTTCGTGGACAGGGGCACTACGAGCAGTACTTC. This gives the protein CSVEFRGQGHYEQYF.